This T cell receptor beta chain was observed in a study of T-cell reconstitution after alpha-beta-depleted transplantation in children. CDR3 length equals 14 residues. The germline V and J ends were trimmed by 1 base and 3 bases, with 10 bases remaining between them. Germline V gives CDR1 SGHVS, CDR2 FQNEAQ. There are many counts of this clonotype. The TCRbeta library was prepared with unique molecular identifiers. TCRdb re-derived calls from the PCR reads in MiXCR, one entry per CDR3 protein. The sample records about 240,000 distinct CDR3 sequences, roughly a quarter being singletons. The chain uses TRBV7-8 and TRBJ2-7; D might be TRBD2 (5 bases). The receptor was derived from a girl aged 2-10 years with Fanconi anemia, due to receive a stem cell transplant. This specimen was PBMCs, taken before TCRalphabeta/CD19-depleted stem cell transplant. CDR3 loop: CASSLEVSDYEQYF. The CDR3 DNA sequence: TGTGCCAGCAGCTTAGAGGTTAGCGACTACGAGCAGTACTTC.